A single sample is the source of the 17 T cell receptor beta chains below, sequenced in a study of T cells after yellow fever vaccination. Using its own MiXCR run on the 5' RACE reads, TCRdb lists one record per CDR3 protein. The sample has around 250,000 distinct CDR3 sequences, around 5.2% seen once. This specimen consisted of CD4+ T cells sorted from PBMCs, obtained on the day of the yellow fever booster vaccination. The source of these receptors is a man aged 18 to 30 who received the YFV17D yellow fever vaccine.

This CDR3 reads CASSLDERGGYEQFF. The CDR3, as DNA: TGCGCCAGCAGCTTGGACGAGCGGGGGGGCTATGAGCAGTTCTTC. The genes are TRBV5-1 and TRBJ2-1; 10 nucleotides align to TRBD2. The CDR3 totals 15 residues. CDR1 is SGHRS, CDR2 YFSETQ, per germline. The V and J ends lost 0 bases and 8 bases, in that order; junction bases with no gene match: 5.

This clonotype was observed a handful of times. V and J are TRBV4-3 and TRBJ2-3, with 9 bases lining up with TRBD2. Germline trimming cut 5 bases from V and 10 bases from J; bases unmatched to any gene: 16. This CDR3 region has 16 residues. Germline V lookup: CDR1 LGHNA, CDR2 YSLEER. The CDR3 loop is CASSFQGGLAPRAQYF. Here the CDR3 DNA reads TGCGCCAGCAGCTTTCAAGGGGGACTAGCCCCTCGGGCGCAGTATTTT.

V is TRBV25-1 and J is TRBJ1-1; 9 nucleotides line up with TRBD1. Per germline, CDR1 MGHDK and CDR2 SYGVNS. There are 16 residues in the CDR3. V was pared by 1 base and J by 0 bases, with 3 bases of the junction left unmatched. This chain's CDR3 is CASSESGTGLNTEAFF. The CDR3 DNA reads TGTGCCAGCAGTGAATCCGGGACAGGGTTGAACACTGAAGCTTTCTTT.

This CDR3 reads CASSRQTESGNTIYF. The CDR3 region has the DNA TGTGCCAGCTCGCGGCAGACGGAATCTGGAAACACCATATATTTT. The chain employs TRBV18 and TRBJ1-3; D remains unclear. CDR3 length: 15 residues. Trimming shortened V by 6 bases and J by 1 base, and 13 bases separated the two germline ends. Germline CDR1 is KGHSH and CDR2 is LQKENI.

The V and J genes are TRBV6-1 and TRBJ1-4; D not resolved. The CDR3 totals 13 residues. The ends were cut back, 5 bases at V and 7 bases at J, with 11 bases in the middle. The germline V gene encodes CDR1 MNHNS and CDR2 SASEGT. CDR3 region: CASSRLLGEKLFF. The DNA for the CDR3 is TGTGCCAGCAGTCGGTTGCTGGGTGAAAAACTGTTTTTT.

This clonotype was recorded a few times. The V call is TRBV6-1, the J call TRBJ1-4, with D tentatively TRBD1 (5 bases). Per germline, CDR1 MNHNS and CDR2 SASEGT. V lost 7 bases and J 3 bases, leaving 9 bases between the germline ends. The CDR3 length is 13 residues. The CDR3 loop reads CASTEQANEKLFF. The CDR3 nucleotides read TGTGCCAGCACGGAACAGGCTAATGAAAAACTGTTTTTT.

V gene TRBV15 combines with J gene TRBJ1-6, with 11 nucleotides matching TRBD1. V lost 6 bases, J lost 9 bases, and 13 bases stayed unmatched. This CDR3 is 17 amino acids long. Germline CDR1 and CDR2: LNHNV and YYDKDF (reference sequence). The CDR3 loop reads CATRARGGTGGISPLHF. The CDR3 DNA reads TGTGCCACCAGGGCCCGGGGCGGGACAGGGGGGATTTCACCCCTCCACTTT.

This clonotype was seen only a few times. This chain links TRBV9 with TRBJ2-3, with D maybe TRBD1 (6 bases). Trimming pared 1 base from V and 1 base from J, leaving 7 bases between. CDR3 length: 14 residues. Germline CDR1 is SGDLS and CDR2 is YYNGEE. The CDR3 DNA reads TGTGCCAGCAGCGTAAACAGGGGCACAGATACGCAGTATTTT. It translates to CASSVNRGTDTQYF.

The chain has TRBV6-1 and TRBJ1-4, with TRBD1 matching over 9 bases. The CDR3 length is 15 residues. CDR1 and CDR2 from the germline V gene are MNHNS and SASEGT. V lost 7 bases to trimming and J lost 8 bases; unmatched junction nucleotides: 11. CDR3 nucleotide sequence: TGTGCCAGCACCCCCTCGGACAGGGGTGGGGAAAAACTGTTTTTT. This encodes CASTPSDRGGEKLFF.

This clonotype turned up a few times. The chain uses TRBV7-3 and TRBJ2-7; D is perhaps TRBD1 (6 bases). This CDR3 is built from 14 residues. The V end lost 5 bases, the J end lost 4 bases, and 15 bases lay between the germline ends. Germline CDR1 is SGHTA and CDR2 is FQGTGA. In DNA, the CDR3 is TGTGCCAGCAGCCCTACAGGGATCGGATACGAGCAGTACTTC. It encodes CASSPTGIGYEQYF.

This clonotype turned up a few times. The V and J genes are TRBV7-3 and TRBJ2-6; no definite D call. CDR1 is SGHTA and CDR2 is FQGTGA in the germline V gene. The CDR3 length is 13 residues. V was clipped by 5 bases and J by 6 bases, with 8 bases between them. The CDR3 loop reads CASSNVLANVLTF. Here the CDR3 DNA reads TGTGCCAGCAGCAACGTGTTGGCCAACGTCCTGACTTTC.

V is TRBV5-1 and J is TRBJ2-5, with unresolved D. V was shortened by 0 bases and J by 5 bases, with 14 bases between the two germline ends. Germline CDR1 is SGHRS and CDR2 is YFSETQ. There are 15 residues in the CDR3. The CDR3 region is CASSLVGAFGETQYF. The CDR3 region has the DNA TGCGCCAGCAGCTTGGTGGGCGCCTTCGGGGAGACCCAGTACTTC.

At least ten counts were recorded for this clonotype. The chain uses TRBV7-9 and TRBJ2-7, with D maybe TRBD1 (5 bases). Germline V lookup: CDR1 SEHNR, CDR2 FQNEAQ (reference sequence). This CDR3 region has 12 residues. With 5 bases removed from V and 5 bases from J, the gap between germline ends came to 10 bases. Here the CDR3 reads CASSPQGNEQYV. The CDR3 nucleotides are TGTGCCAGCAGCCCCCAGGGTAACGAGCAGTACGTC.

In its sample, this clonotype was seen a few times. The gene calls are TRBV6-1 and TRBJ2-1, with 8 bases that match TRBD2. This CDR3 region has 16 residues. Germline V CDR1 and CDR2: MNHNS, SASEGT. The junction had 11 bases not matched to a gene; V was cut back by 5 bases and J by 5 bases. CDR3: CASSRLLRGENNEQFF. The CDR3 DNA is TGTGCCAGCAGTCGCCTGTTGCGGGGGGAGAACAATGAGCAGTTCTTC.

This clonotype came up a few times. The CDR3 DNA reads as TGTGCCACAACCTCCGGGACCACCGGCTACACCTTC. Translating it yields CATTSGTTGYTF. V is TRBV28 and J is TRBJ1-2; tentative D call: TRBD1 (5 bases). Trimming took 10 bases from V and 8 from J, leaving 17 bases between them. The CDR3 totals 12 residues. Germline V gene data show CDR1 as MDHEN and CDR2 as SYDVKM.

This clonotype came up many times. J is TRBJ1-2 and V is TRBV12-3 or TRBV12-4; no definite D call. CDR3 size: 14 residues. Trimming removed 4 bases at V and 8 bases at J, with 17 bases between. CDR3 nucleotide sequence: TGTGCCAGCAGTTCGGATAGGCTCTTGGCGGGCTACACCTTC. This gives the protein CASSSDRLLAGYTF.

The chain employs TRBV5-1 and TRBJ2-2; a weak D match, TRBD1 (6 bases). Trimming removed 2 bases at V and 3 bases at J, with 11 bases between. The CDR3 is 15 residues long. Germline values: CDR1 SGHRS, CDR2 YFSETQ. The CDR3 region has the DNA TGCGCCAGCAGCTTTACAGGGTCGTACACCGGGGAGCTGTTTTTT. As protein: CASSFTGSYTGELFF.